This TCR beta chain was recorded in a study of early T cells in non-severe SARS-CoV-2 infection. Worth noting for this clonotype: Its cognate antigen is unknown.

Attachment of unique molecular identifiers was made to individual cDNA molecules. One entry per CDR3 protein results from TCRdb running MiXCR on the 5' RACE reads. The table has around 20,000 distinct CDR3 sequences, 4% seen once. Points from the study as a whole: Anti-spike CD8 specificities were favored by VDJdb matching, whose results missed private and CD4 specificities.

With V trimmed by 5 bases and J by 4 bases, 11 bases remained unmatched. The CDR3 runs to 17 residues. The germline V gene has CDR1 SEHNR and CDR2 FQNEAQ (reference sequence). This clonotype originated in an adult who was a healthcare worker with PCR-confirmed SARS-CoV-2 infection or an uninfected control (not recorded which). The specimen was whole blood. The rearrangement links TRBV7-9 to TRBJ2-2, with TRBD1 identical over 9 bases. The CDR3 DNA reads TGTGCCAGCAGCGCATTAACGGGACAGGGTTTCACCGGGGAGCTGTTTTTT. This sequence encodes CASSALTGQGFTGELFF.